The T cell receptor beta chain described here comes from a study of T cells in Graves' hyperthyroidism and ophthalmopathy. Findings and limits, study-wide: The model foresaw ophthalmopathy a median 6.5 months prior to onset.

The germline V gene has CDR1 DFQATT and CDR2 SNEGSKA (reference sequence). J gave up 3 bases and V 2 bases, and 7 bases lay outside the gene matches. The CDR3 has 14 amino acids. This clonotype was recorded at least ten times. The antigen is not known. Using 9.5 to 10 ml of fresh peripheral blood, PBMCs were prepared. TCR beta CDR3 regions were amplified from RNA. Using the HTBI primer set, a first-round RT-PCR was run on the TCR CDR3. TCRdb passed the multiplex PCR reads through MiXCR, listing each CDR3 protein once. The sample consists of approximately 330,000 distinct CDR3 sequences, 18% of them appearing once.

The chain employs TRBV20-1 and TRBJ2-7; 7 bases map to TRBD2. The sample taken for sequencing was blood. The sequence derives from a woman aged 50 to 60 with Graves' hyperthyroidism. CDR3 coding DNA: TGCAGTGCTAGACGACCGGGACTAAACTACGAGCAGTACTTC. Translating gives CSARRPGLNYEQYF.